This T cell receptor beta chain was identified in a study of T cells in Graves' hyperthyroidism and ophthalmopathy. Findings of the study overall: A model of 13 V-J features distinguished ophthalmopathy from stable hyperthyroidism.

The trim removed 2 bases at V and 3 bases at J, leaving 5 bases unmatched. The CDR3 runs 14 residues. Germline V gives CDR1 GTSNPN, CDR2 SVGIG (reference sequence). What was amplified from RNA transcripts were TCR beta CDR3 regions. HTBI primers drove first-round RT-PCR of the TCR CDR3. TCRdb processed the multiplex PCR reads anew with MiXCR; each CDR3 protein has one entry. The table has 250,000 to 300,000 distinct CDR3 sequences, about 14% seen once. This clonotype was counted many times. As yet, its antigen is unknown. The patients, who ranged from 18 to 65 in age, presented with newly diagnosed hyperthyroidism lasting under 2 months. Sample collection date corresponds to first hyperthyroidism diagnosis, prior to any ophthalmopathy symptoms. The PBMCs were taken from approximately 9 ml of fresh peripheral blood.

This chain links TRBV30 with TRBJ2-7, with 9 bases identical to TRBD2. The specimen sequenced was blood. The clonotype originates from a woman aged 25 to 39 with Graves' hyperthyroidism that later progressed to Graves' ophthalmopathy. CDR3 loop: CAWSLTSGNYEQYF. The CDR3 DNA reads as TGTGCCTGGAGTCTGACTAGCGGAAACTACGAGCAGTACTTC.